Following are 5 T cell receptor beta chains from one sample sequenced in a study of beta chain features in type 1 diabetes (dated by TCRdb to about 2018). On the study overall, not on this receptor specifically: A moderate but significant shortening of TCRB CDR3 length was observed in type 1 diabetes patients in all four CD4+ subsets.

These receptors' antigens are unknown. Library prep was done by the immunoSEQ multiplex PCR assay. All of the isolated RNA was reverse transcribed with the High Capacity cDNA Reverse Transcription Kit, so expressed TCRB transcripts were sequenced. Sourced from immuneACCESS, this table was stored by TCRdb with only in-frame sequences that have V and J called. A share of the clones is absent; for the studies checked, an unresolved V gene accounts for under half, and the remainder has no known explanation. The sample data list some 700,000 clones, and roughly 13% of these were observed just once. Approximately 0.02% of the sample belongs to the ten largest clones. Source material: naive CD4+ T cells from blood. The intended sense of this specimen's cell subset or site label: true naive CD4+ T cells. Receptors originate from a man aged 18 to 29 with type 1 diabetes.

The rearrangement joins TRBV4-1 to TRBJ1-4, with 10 bases that match TRBD1. The CDR3 sequence is 17 residues long. Germline loops: CDR1 MGHRA, CDR2 YSYEKL. Unmatched junction bases numbered 13, after V lost 4 bases and J lost 8 bases. CDR3 loop: CASSPTWGGQGNEKLFF. CDR3 nucleotides: TGCGCCAGCAGCCCCACCTGGGGGGGACAGGGGAACGAAAAACTGTTTTTT.

The chain has TRBV6-1 and TRBJ1-2; the D gene is possibly TRBD1 (6 bases). Trimming took 10 bases from V and 2 from J, leaving 14 bases between them. The CDR3 is 13 residues long. Germline CDR1 reads MNHNS; CDR2 reads SASEGT. In DNA, the CDR3 is TGTGCCATCACCAGCGGACAGAACTATGGCTACACCTTC. This codes for CAITSGQNYGYTF.

This clone was seen a handful of times. V gene TRBV23-1 combines with J gene TRBJ1-3; the D gene is possibly TRBD1 (6 bases). TRBV23-1 is an ORF, with its function uncertain. The length of the CDR3 is 19 residues. The V and J ends lost 2 bases and 0 bases respectively, with 20 bases between them. CDR3 loop: CASSQPGQTKRSSGNTIYF. The CDR3, as DNA: TGCGCCAGCAGTCAACCCGGACAGACTAAGAGAAGCTCTGGAAACACCATATATTTT.

The rearrangement links TRBV5-6 to TRBJ2-7; D perhaps matches TRBD2 (6 bases). V lost 0 bases and J 6 bases, leaving 19 bases between the germline ends. The CDR3 covers 16 residues. Per the germline V gene, CDR1 is SGHDT and CDR2 is YYEEEE. The DNA of the CDR3 is TGTGCCAGCAGCTTGGCTTCCGGGGGAGGCCATTCCGAGCAGTACTTC. This codes for CASSLASGGGHSEQYF.

CDR3 sequence reads: CASSNRDRAKNIQYF. CDR3 DNA sequence: TGTGCCAGCAGCAACCGGGACAGAGCCAAAAACATTCAGTACTTC. The V and J genes are TRBV13 and TRBJ2-4; 7 positions match TRBD1. This CDR3 comprises 15 residues. Germline CDR1 and CDR2: PRHDT and FYEKMQ (reference sequence). Trimming cost V 5 bases and J 0 bases; bases outside gene matches: 4.